Below, 19 T cell receptor beta chains from the same sample are listed, as sequenced in a study of cytomegalovirus exposure and HLA in healthy donors. PCR employed 60 Vbeta and 13 Jbeta primers. Clones were read by immunoSEQ multiplex PCR, and TCRdb kept only the in-frame ones, dropping some. The data contain roughly 92,000 clones, 81% of them singletons. Sequencing was carried out using PBMCs. These receptors all come from an older woman in good health and CMV-seropositive.

This chain uses TRBV29-1 with TRBJ1-5; TRBD1 matches at 7 bases. V lost 5 bases and J lost 1; bases outside the gene matches: 5. The CDR3 runs 14 residues. Germline CDR1 reads SQVTM; CDR2 reads ANQGSEA. The DNA for the CDR3 is TGCAGCGTTATTACAGGGGCAAGCAATCAGCCCCAGCATTTT. Translation: CSVITGASNQPQHF.

This clone was seen a few times. The V gene is TRBV6-6, the J gene TRBJ1-1; 9 nucleotides line up with TRBD1. This CDR3 region has 15 residues. V lost 4 bases to trimming and J lost 5 bases; unmatched junction nucleotides: 8. Germline V lookup: CDR1 MNHNY, CDR2 SVGAGI (reference sequence). The CDR3 bases are TGTGCCAGCAGTTTCAACAGGGGGCCGAGTACTGAAGCTTTCTTT. It specifies CASSFNRGPSTEAFF.

The chain uses TRBV6-1 and TRBJ1-3, with a tentative D call TRBD1 (5 bases). CDR1 is MNHNS, CDR2 SASEGT, per germline. V was cut by 2 bases and J by 4 bases, with 9 bases left in between. CDR3 length: 14 amino acids. CDR3 coding DNA: TGTGCCAGCAGTGAACGGGGGAGCGGAAACACCATATATTTT. This sequence encodes CASSERGSGNTIYF.

The genes are TRBV7-9 and TRBJ1-1, with D maybe TRBD1 (5 bases). The CDR3 sequence is 13 residues long. V gave up 6 bases and J gave up 1 base, with 9 bases separating them. CDR1 and CDR2 from the germline V gene are SEHNR and FQNEAQ (reference sequence). The CDR3 DNA sequence: TGTGCCAGCAGTCACGACAGGAACACTGAAGCTTTCTTT. Translated: CASSHDRNTEAFF.

This clone was seen only a few times. The germline gene is not matched at one end of the junction; a read error may be the cause. At the DNA level, this CDR3 is encoded by other sequences in the same sample as well. The chain links TRBV7-7 to TRBJ2-5, with TRBD2 as a possible D gene (6 bases). The CDR3 length is 15 residues. CDR1 is SSHAT and CDR2 is FNYEAQ in the germline V gene (reference sequence). This CDR3 is CASSLGRESSETQYF. The DNA of the CDR3 is TGTGCTAGCAGCTTAGGCCGGGAGAGTTCAGAGACCCAGTACTTC.

The rearrangement uses TRBV7-6 and TRBJ2-2; a weak D match, TRBD2 (6 bases). The CDR3 contains 16 residues. Trimming took off 5 bases at V and 4 bases at J, with 17 bases between the two ends. CDR1 is SGHVS, CDR2 FNYEAQ, per germline. The CDR3 protein is CASSPLGGGGTGELFF. The CDR3 DNA follows: TGTGCCAGCAGCCCTCTCGGGGGAGGAGGCACCGGGGAGCTGTTTTTT.

V is TRBV9 and J is TRBJ2-4; the match to TRBD2 covers 11 bases. Germline values: CDR1 SGDLS, CDR2 YYNGEE. The CDR3 totals 18 residues. V trimming: 6 bases; J trimming: 5 bases; junction bases outside the gene matches: 16. The CDR3 loop reads CASNPMGLAGGGENIQYF. As DNA, the CDR3 is TGTGCCAGCAATCCCATGGGGCTAGCGGGAGGCGGTGAAAACATTCAGTACTTC.

This sequence joins TRBV18 and TRBJ1-1; no clear D. V lost 3 bases to trimming and J lost 7 bases, with 12 bases between them. This CDR3 contains 13 residues. Looked up from germline, CDR1 is KGHSH and CDR2 is LQKENI. CDR3 DNA sequence: TGTGCCAGCTCACCCCGGGGTCTCGGTGAAGCTTTCTTT. Its protein product is CASSPRGLGEAFF.

This sequence joins TRBV7-2 and TRBJ1-5; 8 bases agree with TRBD1. Germline assignment: CDR1 SGHTA and CDR2 FQGNSA. The CDR3 has 15 residues. The V segment lost 4 bases and the J segment 4 bases; nucleotides outside the gene matches: 6. CDR3 protein: CASSSRTGLNQPQHF. The DNA for the CDR3 is TGTGCCAGCAGCTCCCGGACAGGGTTAAATCAGCCCCAGCATTTT.

V usage is TRBV28 and J usage is TRBJ2-2, with TRBD1 as a possible D gene (6 bases). Germline-derived CDR1 and CDR2 are MDHEN and SYDVKM. The CDR3 sequence is 12 residues long. V was shortened by 7 bases and J by 6 bases, with 9 bases between the two germline ends. CDR3: CASTTGSGELFF. The CDR3, as DNA: TGTGCCAGCACTACAGGGTCCGGGGAGCTGTTTTTT. The full variable domain, completed using reference TRBV28 and TRBJ2-2, is DVKVTQSSRYLVKRTGEKVFLECVQDMDHENMFWYRQDPGLGLRLIYFSYDVKMKEKGDIPEGYSVSREKKERFSLILESASTNQTSMYLCASTTGSGELFFGEGSRLTVL.

The V and J genes are TRBV7-2 and TRBJ1-2, with D possibly TRBD1 on 6 matching bases. Germline V gene sequence: CDR1 SGHTA, CDR2 FQGNSA. This CDR3 is built from 12 residues. Trimming left V 5 bases short and J 5 bases short, with 9 bases between. Here the CDR3 reads CASSLGQYGYTF. The CDR3, as DNA: TGTGCCAGCAGCCTCGGACAGTATGGCTACACCTTC. Looking up the rest from reference TRBV7-2 and TRBJ1-2 gives the full variable domain: GAGVSQSPSNKVTEKGKDVELRCDPISGHTALYWYRQSLGQGLEFLIYFQGNSAPDKSGLPSDRFSAERTGGSVSTLTIQRTQQEDSAVYLCASSLGQYGYTFGSGTRLTVV.

V is TRBV28 and J is TRBJ1-2, with 7 bases matching TRBD1. The CDR3 is 16 residues long. The V segment lost 6 bases and the J segment 0 bases; nucleotides outside the gene matches: 10. Germline CDR1 and CDR2: MDHEN and SYDVKM. CDR3 nucleotides: TGTGCCAGCAGCAGGTCGGACAGGAGAGCTAACTATGGCTACACCTTC. This gives the protein CASSRSDRRANYGYTF.

The J gene is TRBJ2-3, the V gene TRBV28; TRBD1 is a possible D gene (6 bases). The CDR3 is 15 residues long. Germline V gene lookup returns CDR1 MDHEN and CDR2 SYDVKM. V gave up 5 bases and J gave up 5 bases, with 17 bases separating them. The CDR3 reads CASSLGDKRGDTQYF. The CDR3 nucleotides read TGTGCCAGCAGTCTCGGGGACAAAAGGGGAGATACGCAGTATTTT.

The chain links TRBV14 to TRBJ2-3, with D possibly TRBD2 on 6 matching bases. Germline CDR1 and CDR2: SGHDN and FVKESK. Trimming pared 0 bases from V and 2 bases from J, leaving 9 bases between. The CDR3 loop spans 15 amino acids. The DNA for the CDR3 is TGTGCCAGCAGCCAAGATGGGGACTTCACAGATACGCAGTATTTT. Its protein product is CASSQDGDFTDTQYF. The complete variable domain, with remaining parts taken from reference TRBV14 and TRBJ2-3, reads EAGVTQFPSHSVIEKGQTVTLRCDPISGHDNLYWYRRVMGKEIKFLLHFVKESKQDESGMPNNRFLAERTGGTYSTLKVQPAELEDSGVYFCASSQDGDFTDTQYFGPGTRLTVL.

The chain uses TRBV7-3 and TRBJ2-2; weak D call: TRBD1 (6 bases). The CDR3 length is 16 residues. Trimming pared 5 bases from V and 6 bases from J, leaving 19 bases between. CDR1 and CDR2 (germline): SGHTA, FQGTGA. CDR3: CASSPLGAKPAGELFF. CDR3 DNA sequence: TGTGCCAGCAGCCCCCTGGGGGCAAAACCCGCCGGGGAGCTGTTTTTT.

This clone was counted a few times. The rearrangement joins TRBV6-5 to TRBJ1-5; D is uncertain. The germline V gene encodes CDR1 MNHEY and CDR2 SVGAGI. Trimming left V 1 base short and J 9 bases short, with 16 bases between. The CDR3 runs 15 residues. The CDR3 reads CASSYYGLGSGPQHF. CDR3 bases: TGTGCCAGCAGTTACTACGGACTGGGGTCGGGGCCCCAGCATTTT.

The V and J genes are TRBV18 and TRBJ2-7, with D maybe TRBD1 (5 bases). CDR3 length equals 12 residues. Per the germline V gene, CDR1 is KGHSH and CDR2 is LQKENI. V lost 2 bases, J lost 6 bases, and 8 bases lay in between. The CDR3 here is CASSPGHPEQYF. The CDR3, as DNA: TGTGCCAGCTCACCAGGACATCCCGAGCAGTACTTC.

This clone has more than one count but fewer than ten. CDR3 in amino acids: CATSRGLQGETQYF. In DNA, the CDR3 is TGTGCCACCAGCAGAGGGTTGCAGGGTGAGACCCAGTACTTC. The chain joins TRBV15 to TRBJ2-5; D may be TRBD1 (5 bases). CDR1 is LNHNV, CDR2 YYDKDF, per germline (reference sequence). The CDR3 sequence is 14 residues long. V gave up 1 base and J gave up 5 bases, with 11 bases separating them.

V usage is TRBV7-9 and J usage is TRBJ2-5; possible D gene TRBD2, 5 bases. Germline V gene data show CDR1 as SEHNR and CDR2 as FQNEAQ (reference sequence). V was trimmed by 6 bases and J by 8 bases, leaving 10 bases between them. This CDR3 is built from 11 residues. The CDR3 coding sequence is TGTGCCAGCAGTATGGGGAGAACCCAGTACTTC. Translation gives CASSMGRTQYF.